A single sample gave rise to the 21 T cell receptor beta chains below, sequenced in a study of human CD8 memory T cell subsets. UMI-labeled 5' RACE generated the TCR beta libraries. Each CDR3 protein gets one entry in TCRdb, which reprocessed the 5' RACE reads and gives no DNA. This sample's table reports almost 9,500 distinct CDR3 sequences. Sequenced: CD8+ T cells from PBMCs. These receptors originate from a human donor in good health.

V usage is TRBV3-1 and J usage is TRBJ1-1; the TCRdb D gene call, TRBD1, has no DNA to confirm it. Germline assignment: CDR1 LGHDT and CDR2 YNNKEL (reference sequence). CDR3 size: 21 residues. CDR3 sequence reads: CASSQEQDRQGRVIHNTEAFF.

J is TRBJ1-2 and V is TRBV2; the D call of TRBD1 rests on TCRdb alone, since no DNA is present to check it. CDR3 size: 15 residues. Germline V gene sequence: CDR1 SNHLY, CDR2 FYNNEI. CDR3 protein: CASSLQGKGVYGYTF.

The chain carries TRBV30 and TRBJ2-7; TCRdb gives TRBD1 as the D gene, but with no DNA this cannot be confirmed. CDR1 GTSNPN and CDR2 SVGIG come from the germline V gene (reference sequence). This CDR3 has 13 residues. This chain's CDR3 is CAWNRGNSYEQYF.

The V call is TRBV27, the J call TRBJ2-1. This CDR3 comprises 16 residues. From germline, CDR1 is MNHEY and CDR2 SMNVEV (reference sequence). CDR3: CASSLVVGYSYNEQFF.

Measured by frequency, this clonotype is medium-sized. CDR3 sequence: CASSTSGGANEQFF. The rearrangement links TRBV6-2 or TRBV6-3 to TRBJ2-1; TCRdb lists TRBD2, though no DNA is available to test this call. This CDR3 comprises 14 residues. The germline gives CDR1 MNHEY, CDR2 SVGEGT.

This clonotype shows up as medium-sized (0.01 to 0.1%) by frequency. The V and J genes are TRBV12-3 or TRBV12-4 and TRBJ2-7. This CDR3 comprises 11 residues. The CDR3 loop is CASSFGYEQYF.

Measured by frequency, this clonotype is medium-sized. The CDR3 loop reads CASSAEQGYEAFF. The genes are TRBV7-9 and TRBJ1-1; the TCRdb D gene call, TRBD1, has no DNA to confirm it. The CDR3 loop spans 13 amino acids. In germline, CDR1 is SEHNR, CDR2 FQNEAQ (reference sequence).

The CDR3 sequence is CASSQPGGETQYF. The gene calls are TRBV7-9 and TRBJ2-5; checking the TCRdb D call of TRBD1 is not possible without DNA. This CDR3 region has 13 residues. Per germline, CDR1 SEHNR and CDR2 FQNEAQ (reference sequence).

Considering frequency, this clonotype is medium-sized (0.01 to 0.1%). This chain links TRBV29-1 with TRBJ2-3; the TCRdb call, TRBD2, lacks DNA for checking. From germline, CDR1 is SQVTM and CDR2 ANQGSEA. This CDR3 spans 17 amino acids. The CDR3 protein is CSVFLPLAGGSTDTQYF.

This chain uses TRBV28 with TRBJ1-5; TCRdb outputs TRBD1, but without DNA this stays unchecked. There are 13 residues in the CDR3. CDR1 and CDR2 from the germline V gene are MDHEN and SYDVKM. The CDR3 spells CASTSQGHQPQHF. Full variable domain (outside the CDR3, taken from reference TRBV28 and TRBJ1-5): DVKVTQSSRYLVKRTGEKVFLECVQDMDHENMFWYRQDPGLGLRLIYFSYDVKMKEKGDIPEGYSVSREKKERFSLILESASTNQTSMYLCASTSQGHQPQHFGDGTRLSIL.

The chain combines TRBV2 with TRBJ2-1. This CDR3 is built from 13 residues. Per germline, CDR1 SNHLY and CDR2 FYNNEI. CDR3 region: CASSALPEDEQFF. The whole variable domain, filled in from reference TRBV2 and TRBJ2-1, reads EPEVTQTPSHQVTQMGQEVILRCVPISNHLYFYWYRQILGQKVEFLVSFYNNEISEKSEIFDDQFSVERPDGSNFTLKIRSTKLEDSAMYFCASSALPEDEQFFGPGTRLTVL.

By frequency, this clonotype registers large. The chain couples TRBV6-2 or TRBV6-3 to TRBJ2-1; the D gene TCRdb calls, TRBD2, cannot be checked with no DNA. The CDR3 contains 15 residues. Looked up from germline, CDR1 is MNHEY and CDR2 is SVGEGT. CDR3 protein: CASSYSSGGANEQFF.

V usage is TRBV6-2 or TRBV6-3 and J usage is TRBJ1-6; without DNA, the TCRdb call of TRBD1 cannot be checked. The CDR3 runs to 14 residues. CDR1 and CDR2 (germline): MNHEY, SVGEGT. The CDR3 loop is CASSLDRGNSPLHF.

V gene TRBV4-3 combines with J gene TRBJ1-1; absent DNA, TCRdb's TRBD1 call cannot be checked. The length of the CDR3 is 14 residues. The germline CDR1 and CDR2 sequences are LGHNA and YSLEER. The CDR3 loop reads CASSQDTGYTEAFF.

The J gene is TRBJ2-2, the V gene TRBV6-4. The CDR3 consists of 13 residues. CDR1 is MRHNA, CDR2 SNTAGT, per germline. The CDR3 protein is CASSSGNTGELFF.

The rearrangement links TRBV10-3 to TRBJ2-7. Looked up from germline, CDR1 is ENHRY and CDR2 is SYGVKD. CDR3 size: 15 residues. CDR3 sequence: CAISEPDVAGDEQYF.

CDR3 sequence reads: CASSLAPGVTDTQYF. The genes are TRBV12-3 or TRBV12-4 and TRBJ2-3; TCRdb's assignment of TRBD2 cannot be checked, as there is no DNA. This CDR3 region has 15 residues.

The chain couples TRBV29-1 to TRBJ2-7; TCRdb's assignment of TRBD1 cannot be checked, as there is no DNA. CDR3 size: 13 residues. Germline loops: CDR1 SQVTM, CDR2 ANQGSEA. CDR3 region: CSVMTGIRYEQYF.

J is TRBJ2-1 and V is TRBV4-3; TCRdb names TRBD1, which stays unverified in the absence of DNA. Germline V gives CDR1 LGHNA, CDR2 YSLEER. The CDR3 consists of 17 residues. CDR3 region: CASSQDEGAAPYNEQFF.

V and J are TRBV5-1 and TRBJ2-7; as DNA is missing, the TRBD1 call by TCRdb cannot be tested. The CDR3 runs 14 residues. Germline values: CDR1 SGHRS, CDR2 YFSETQ. The CDR3 loop is CASSFRTGHLEQYF. The entire variable domain, with the rest obtained from reference TRBV5-1 and TRBJ2-7, is as follows: KAGVTQTPRYLIKTRGQQVTLSCSPISGHRSVSWYQQTPGQGLQFLFEYFSETQRNKGNFPGRFSGRQFSNSRSEMNVSTLELGDSALYLCASSFRTGHLEQYFGPGTRLTVT.

The gene calls are TRBV7-8 and TRBJ2-2. CDR3 length equals 17 residues. CDR1 and CDR2 from the germline V gene are SGHVS and FQNEAQ. The CDR3 protein is CASSLFHASENTGELFF. The full variable domain, rest sourced from reference TRBV7-8 and TRBJ2-2, is GAGVSQSPRYKVAKRGQDVALRCDPISGHVSLFWYQQALGQGPEFLTYFQNEAQLDKSGLPSDRFFAERPEGSVSTLKIQRTQQEDSAVYLCASSLFHASENTGELFFGEGSRLTVL.